The clone carrying this TCR beta chain was observed once. The antigen is not known. This sample was taken from a study of cytomegalovirus exposure and HLA in healthy donors. Broader study findings: A later examination showed that TCR association rates differed by HLA locus, with DRB1 most and HLA-C fewest.

A multiplex PCR was run with 60 Vbeta primers and 13 Jbeta primers. In the study's own analysis: Unique TCR beta chains numbered roughly 84 million in a later analysis, with roughly 11 million shared. Libraries were prepared by immunoSEQ multiplex PCR; TCRdb keeps only in-frame clonotypes and omits some of them. The DNA gave D and trimming, while V, J and clone size come from that table. Among approximately 180,000 clones listed, approximately 80% were seen once. V lost 0 bases, J lost 7 bases, and 11 bases lay in between. This CDR3 is built from 14 residues. The germline V gene encodes CDR1 SGHRS and CDR2 YFSETQ.

The clonotype comes from a woman in her late teens or twenties in good health and CMV-seropositive. The sequenced sample consisted of PBMCs. This chain links TRBV5-1 with TRBJ2-1; TRBD1 is a possible D gene (5 bases). The CDR3 DNA sequence: TGCGCCAGCAGCTTGGACCCAGGGCGGAATGAGCAGTTCTTC. Residues: CASSLDPGRNEQFF.